The TCR beta chain described here comes from a study of CD8 T cells in Susac syndrome (dated by TCRdb to about 2019). A note on the overall study: The study used repertoire sequencing to test whether antigen drove CD8+ T cell activation and differentiation in Susac syndrome. General conclusions and limits of the study: The study acknowledged that relatively few individuals were included in the TCR sequencing and HLA analysis.

Comments on this clonotype: Its antigen is not yet known. No base-level quality is on record; no much larger clone is a single base apart.

Peripheral blood CD8+ and CD4+ T cells from healthy donors, Susac syndrome patients and multiple sclerosis patients were profiled by high-throughput TCR beta sequencing. Multiple sclerosis controls were treatment-naive patients with stable or active relapsing-remitting disease fulfilling revised McDonald criteria. Bulk CD8+ and CD4+ T cells were purified magnetically by negative isolation, whereas CD8+ TEMRA cells were enriched by FACS. Blood was drawn into EDTA tubes, processed within 24 hours, and PBMCs were isolated by density gradient centrifugation. PBMCs intended for TCR sequencing were cryopreserved in liquid nitrogen and thawed later in a water bath at 37 degrees C. The sorted or isolated CD4+, CD8+ and CD8+ TEMRA cells had a purity of 90% or higher. RNA was extracted with the RNeasy kit and roughly 0.45 to 1 ug was reverse transcribed using random hexamers. The immunoSEQ multiplex PCR assay, which covers 54 Vbeta and 13 Jbeta segments, was used to amplify TCR beta CDR3 regions. To correct PCR amplification bias, a synthetic template baseline was used for both primer optimization and computational correction. For the original study's pipeline: Reads were annotated to V, D and J genes according to IMGT and were analyzed with immunoSEQ Analyzer, with only productive sequences retained. To calculate clonality, Shannon entropy was normalized by log2 of the number of productive unique sequences and then subtracted from one. For each patient and control, public and private clones were evaluated among the 100 most prevalent clones. Clones were defined as Susac-specific if absent from the healthy and MS cohorts, from around 1,000 published viral clones and from other ImmuneACCESS disease sequences. TCRdb itself trimmed the public reads at Q25 with fastp, ran MiXCR and retained productive beta chains. Identical CDR3 protein sequences are pooled into one entry, listed with their most common genes and DNA. TCRdb's processing, not the study's, gives the V and J calls here. The sample data list some 120,000 distinct CDR3 sequences, and about 95% of these were observed just once. The ten largest make up 0.095% to 0.15% of the sample.

The CDR3 starts with the cysteine, ends with the phenylalanine, and has 14 residues. The retained sequence is limited to the CDR3, 42 bases, with the frame set at the first base. Via the germline V gene, CDR1 is KGHDR and CDR2 SFDVKD. The junction shows trimming of 4 bases on V and 2 bases on J, and the gene matches do not reach 3 bases of it. The V gene is TRBV24-1 and the J gene is TRBJ1-2, with TRBD1 identical over 7 junction bases. The TCR was taken from a human donor with multiple sclerosis. Sequenced input: CD4+ T cells from PBMCs. The nucleotide sequence reads TGTGCCACCAGTGACCCGGGACAGAACTATGGCTACACCTTC. Its protein product is CATSDPGQNYGYTF.